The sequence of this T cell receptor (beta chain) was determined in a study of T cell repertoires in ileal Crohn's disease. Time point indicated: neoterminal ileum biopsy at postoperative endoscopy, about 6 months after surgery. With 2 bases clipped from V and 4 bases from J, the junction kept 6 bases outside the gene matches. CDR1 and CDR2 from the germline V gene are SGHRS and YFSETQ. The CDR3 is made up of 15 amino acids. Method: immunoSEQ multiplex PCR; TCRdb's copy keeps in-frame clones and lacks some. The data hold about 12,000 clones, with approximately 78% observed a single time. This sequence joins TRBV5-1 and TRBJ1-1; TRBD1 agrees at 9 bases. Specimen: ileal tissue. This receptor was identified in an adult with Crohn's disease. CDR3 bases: TGCGCCAGCAGCTTTGAAGGGACAGGGTTCACTGAAGCTTTCTTT. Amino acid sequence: CASSFEGTGFTEAFF.